This TCR beta chain came from a study of Graves' ophthalmopathy and Graves' hyperthyroidism. Study-wide context: The collection of peripheral blood took place at initial diagnosis, before any treatment.

Findings and limits, study-wide: The majority of expanded thyroid clonotypes above 0.001 frequency also occurred in blood.

Amplifying from RNA transcripts, the study obtained TCR beta CDR3 regions. The first-round RT-PCR employed HTBI primers together with the Qiagen OneStep RT-PCR kit. A multiplex PCR was then performed as the second round. TCRdb reprocessed the multiplex PCR reads via MiXCR and lists one record per CDR3 protein. The table includes 740,000 or so distinct CDR3 sequences, 40% detected once. This clonotype was seen a handful of times. Its antigen remains unidentified. Donors with ophthalmopathy: moderate-to-severe activity, CAS ≥3, NOSPECS ≥4, duration under 3 months. Input material: peripheral blood. The TCR originated in an adult man with Graves' ophthalmopathy.

The CDR3 DNA reads TGTGCCATCAGTGTCGGACAATCGGGCGATACGCAGTATTTT. It specifies CAISVGQSGDTQYF. The chain combines TRBV10-3 with TRBJ2-3; tentative D call: TRBD1 (5 bases). The V end lost 4 bases, the J end lost 6 bases, and 14 bases lay between the germline ends. There are 14 residues in the CDR3. Germline V gene data show CDR1 as ENHRY and CDR2 as SYGVKD.